This TCR beta chain appears in the sequencing data of a study of identical twins. Study-wide findings and caveats: The abundant beta clonotypes from cord blood had fewer insertions, and memory repertoires had none of this. It was out-of-frame TCR alpha sharing in monozygotic twins that models underestimated.

Trimming shortened V by 3 bases and J by 1 base, and 9 bases separated the two germline ends. This CDR3 is built from 14 residues. Per the germline V gene, CDR1 is SEHNR and CDR2 is FQNEAQ (reference sequence). Healthy Caucasians, and only they, were the donors. Worth noting for this clonotype: As yet, its antigen is unknown.

Carrying unique molecular identifiers, the cDNA also gained a universal primer site through template switching. MiXCR, run by TCRdb on the 5' RACE reads, gives a single entry per CDR3 protein. This sample carries some 900,000 distinct CDR3 sequences, approximately 13% of them seen once, and the ten largest clones take around 1.6%. These data were also filed under a second study, of yellow fever vaccine responses in identical twins.

The sequencing input was PBMCs. The source is a woman aged 18-29 years in good health. The chain links TRBV7-9 to TRBJ2-5; no firm D call. The CDR3 DNA sequence: TGTGCCAGCAGCTTCGGGCAGACCCAAGAGACCCAGTACTTC. Protein product: CASSFGQTQETQYF.